A single T cell receptor (beta chain) is shown here with its context. The antigen it recognizes is unknown. The record has no base qualities; no much larger clone is one base away. Whole blood was collected in K2EDTA tubes by collaborating institutions according to the institutions' own protocols. For TCRbeta analysis, collaborator samples were shipped as frozen whole blood, as isolated PBMCs, or as DNA extracted from either sample type. These data belong to a study of blood T cell repertoires in COVID-19 (dated by TCRdb to 2018 to 2020). About the full investigation: Samples covering the acute and convalescent phases of COVID-19 were provided by collaborators in the United States, Italy and Spain. The material from the prospective study consisted of cDNA or gDNA derived from T cells, B-cell-depleted T cells, or PBMCs. Deeply sampled blood TCRbeta repertoires from subjects exposed to, actively infected with, or recovered from COVID-19 were included in the dataset. The repertoires were released in a freely available public database intended as a resource for research on the immune response to SARS-CoV-2. The samples were drawn from two sources: the first 160 participants of the ongoing ImmuneRACE study, and 1,000 to 1,500 subjects contributed by 6 global collaborators. Nearly every sample came with metadata listing a de-identified subject ID, COVID-19 status, age in years and sex. Where available, HLA class I and class II types were obtained from metadata supplied by the sample provider rather than from assay-based typing. On the study overall, not on this receptor specifically: How much clinical and demographic metadata was included differed by source and by participant, and the metadata was provided uncurated.

TCRbeta CDR3 regions were amplified from genomic DNA by means of the immunoSEQ Assay, a bias-controlled multiplex PCR. The authors processed their data as follows. Within the assay, amplification of reference gene primers was used to estimate how many nucleated cells each sample contained. To quantify the absolute abundance of each unique TCRbeta CDR3 rearrangement, sequence reads were collapsed and filtered. For each sample, productive Simpson clonality was calculated by taking the square root of Simpson's diversity index across productive rearrangements. The table comes from immuneACCESS by way of TCRdb, which keeps in-frame sequences with V and J called. Part of the clones is missing from these tables; in studies checked, under half for an unresolved V gene and the rest for unknown reasons. V and J calls and clone size follow that table, whereas D and trimming were derived from the DNA. Recorded for this sample are more than 13,000 clones; 90% of them occurred a single time. The ten largest account for over 8% of the sample.

The germline V gene (reference sequence) provides CDR1 LNHDA and CDR2 SQIVND. Trimming costs V 4 bases and J 2 bases, and their ends lie 11 bases apart. Including cysteine and phenylalanine, the CDR3 has 14 amino acids. The kept DNA is CDR3 alone, 42 bases in frame from the first base. The chain was built from TRBV19 and TRBJ2-5; tentative D gene TRBD2, with 6 bases matching. The sample consisted of peripheral blood. The sequence was obtained from a human donor in a cohort sampled during active COVID-19. The CDR3 region reads CASSRGDLQETQYF. The DNA reads as follows: TGTGCCAGTAGTAGGGGGGACCTACAAGAGACCCAGTACTTC.